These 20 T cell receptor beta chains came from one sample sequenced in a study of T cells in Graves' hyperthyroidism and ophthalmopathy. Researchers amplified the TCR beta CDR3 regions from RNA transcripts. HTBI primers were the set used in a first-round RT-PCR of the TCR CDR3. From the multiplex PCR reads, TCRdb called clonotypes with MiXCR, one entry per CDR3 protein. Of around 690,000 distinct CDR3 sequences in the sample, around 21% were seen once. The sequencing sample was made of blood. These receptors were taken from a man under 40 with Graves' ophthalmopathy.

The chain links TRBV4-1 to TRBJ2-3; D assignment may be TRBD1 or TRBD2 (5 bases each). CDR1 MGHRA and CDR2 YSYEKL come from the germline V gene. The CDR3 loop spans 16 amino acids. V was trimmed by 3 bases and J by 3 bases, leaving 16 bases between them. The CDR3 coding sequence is TGCGCCAGCAGCCAGGAGGACCGAGGGACGACAGATACGCAGTATTTT. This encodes CASSQEDRGTTDTQYF.

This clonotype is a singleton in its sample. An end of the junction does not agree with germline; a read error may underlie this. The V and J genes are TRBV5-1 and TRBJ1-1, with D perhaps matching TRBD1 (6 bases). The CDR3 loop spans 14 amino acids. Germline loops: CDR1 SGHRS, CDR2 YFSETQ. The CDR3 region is CAGSLEPGVTEAFF. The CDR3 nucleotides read TGCGCCGGCAGCTTGGAGCCAGGGGTCACTGAAGCTTTCTTT.

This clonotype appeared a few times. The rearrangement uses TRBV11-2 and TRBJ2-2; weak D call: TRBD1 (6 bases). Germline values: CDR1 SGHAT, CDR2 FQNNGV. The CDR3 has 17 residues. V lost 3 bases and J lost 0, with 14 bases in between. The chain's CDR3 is CASSFSPDRTNTGELFF. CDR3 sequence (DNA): TGTGCCAGCAGCTTTTCACCGGACAGAACGAACACCGGGGAGCTGTTTTTT.

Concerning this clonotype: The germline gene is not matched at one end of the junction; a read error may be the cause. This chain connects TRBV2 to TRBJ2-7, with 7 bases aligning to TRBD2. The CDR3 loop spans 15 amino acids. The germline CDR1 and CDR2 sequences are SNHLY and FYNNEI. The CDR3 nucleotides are TGTGCCAGCAGGAAGATACCGGGACTACACTACGGGCAGTACTTC. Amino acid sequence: CASRKIPGLHYGQYF.

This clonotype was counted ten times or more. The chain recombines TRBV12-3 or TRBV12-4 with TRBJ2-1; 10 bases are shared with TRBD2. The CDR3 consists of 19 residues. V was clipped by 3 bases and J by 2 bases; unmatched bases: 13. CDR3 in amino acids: CASSFLGLAGVGPYNEQFF. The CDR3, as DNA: TGTGCCAGCAGTTTTCTGGGGCTAGCGGGAGTGGGTCCCTACAATGAGCAGTTCTTC.

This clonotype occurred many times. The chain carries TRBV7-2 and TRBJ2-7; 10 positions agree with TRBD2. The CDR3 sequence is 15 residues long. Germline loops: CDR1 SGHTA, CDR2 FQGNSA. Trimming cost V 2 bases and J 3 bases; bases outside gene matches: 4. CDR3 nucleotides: TGTGCCAGCAGCTTAAATCCTAGCGGGAGCTACGAGCAGTACTTC. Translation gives CASSLNPSGSYEQYF.

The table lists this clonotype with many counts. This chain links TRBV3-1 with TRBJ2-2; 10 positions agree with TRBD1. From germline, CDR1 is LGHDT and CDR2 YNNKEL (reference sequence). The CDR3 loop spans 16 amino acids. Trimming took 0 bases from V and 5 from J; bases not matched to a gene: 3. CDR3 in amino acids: CASSQDRDRGTGELFF. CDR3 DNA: TGTGCCAGCAGCCAAGACCGGGACAGGGGAACCGGGGAGCTGTTTTTT.

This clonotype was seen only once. The CDR3 nucleotides read TGTGCCTGGAGTCTAAACCAGCAAGCGGGAGGGATGTACAATGAGCAGTTCTTC. Translating gives CAWSLNQQAGGMYNEQFF. The chain is built from TRBV30 and TRBJ2-1; 10 bases are a match to TRBD2. This CDR3 spans 18 amino acids. The V and J ends lost 2 bases and 4 bases, in that order; junction bases with no gene match: 14. The germline V gene encodes CDR1 GTSNPN and CDR2 SVGIG (reference sequence).

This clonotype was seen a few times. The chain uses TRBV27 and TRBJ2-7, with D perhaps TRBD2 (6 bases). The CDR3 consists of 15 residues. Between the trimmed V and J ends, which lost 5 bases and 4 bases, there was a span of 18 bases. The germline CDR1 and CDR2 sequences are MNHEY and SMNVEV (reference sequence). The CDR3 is CASSPWEAGSYEQYF. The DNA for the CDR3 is TGTGCCAGCAGTCCCTGGGAGGCGGGAAGTTACGAGCAGTACTTC.

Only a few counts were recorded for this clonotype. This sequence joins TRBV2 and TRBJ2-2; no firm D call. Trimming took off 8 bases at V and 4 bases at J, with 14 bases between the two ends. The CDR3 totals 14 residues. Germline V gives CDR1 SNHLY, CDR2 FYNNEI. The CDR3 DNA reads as TGTGCCAGCTGTCAGCAGCAGAGCACCGGGGAGCTGTTTTTT. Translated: CASCQQQSTGELFF.

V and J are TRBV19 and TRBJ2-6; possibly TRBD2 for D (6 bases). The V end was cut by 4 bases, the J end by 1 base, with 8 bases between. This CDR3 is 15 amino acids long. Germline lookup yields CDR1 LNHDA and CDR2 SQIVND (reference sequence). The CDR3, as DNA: TGTGCCAGTAGTAAGGAGGGATCTGGGGCCAACGTCCTGACTTTC. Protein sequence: CASSKEGSGANVLTF.

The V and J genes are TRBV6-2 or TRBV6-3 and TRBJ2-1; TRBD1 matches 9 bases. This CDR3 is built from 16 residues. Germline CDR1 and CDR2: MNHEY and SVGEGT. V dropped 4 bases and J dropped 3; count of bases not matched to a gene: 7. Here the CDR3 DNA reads TGTGCCAGCAGTTTACTCGGGACAGGGAACTACAATGAGCAGTTCTTC. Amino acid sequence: CASSLLGTGNYNEQFF.

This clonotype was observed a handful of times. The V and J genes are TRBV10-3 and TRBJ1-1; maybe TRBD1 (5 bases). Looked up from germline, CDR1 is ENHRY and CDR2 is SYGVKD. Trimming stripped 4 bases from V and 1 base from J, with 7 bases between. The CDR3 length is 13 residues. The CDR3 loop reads CAISGGWNTEAFF. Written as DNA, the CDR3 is TGTGCCATCAGTGGGGGGTGGAACACTGAAGCTTTCTTT.

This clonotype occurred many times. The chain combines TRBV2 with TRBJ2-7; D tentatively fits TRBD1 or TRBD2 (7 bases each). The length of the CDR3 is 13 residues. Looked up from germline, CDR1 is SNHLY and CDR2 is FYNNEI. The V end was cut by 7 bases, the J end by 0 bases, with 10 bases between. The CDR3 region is CASTRGGSYEQYF. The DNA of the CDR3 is TGTGCCAGCACCAGGGGGGGCTCCTACGAGCAGTACTTC.

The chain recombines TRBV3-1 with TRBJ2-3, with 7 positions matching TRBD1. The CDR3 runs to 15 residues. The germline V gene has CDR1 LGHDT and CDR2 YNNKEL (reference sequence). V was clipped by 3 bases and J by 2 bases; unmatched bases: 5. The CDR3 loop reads CASSQKGQFTDTQYF. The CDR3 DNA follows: TGTGCCAGCAGCCAGAAGGGACAGTTCACAGATACGCAGTATTTT.

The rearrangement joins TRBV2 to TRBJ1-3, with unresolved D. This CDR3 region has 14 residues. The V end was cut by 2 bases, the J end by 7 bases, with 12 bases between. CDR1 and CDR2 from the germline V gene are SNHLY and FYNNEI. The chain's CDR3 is CASSETGGGNTIYF. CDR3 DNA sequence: TGTGCCAGCAGTGAAACTGGAGGTGGGAACACCATATATTTT.

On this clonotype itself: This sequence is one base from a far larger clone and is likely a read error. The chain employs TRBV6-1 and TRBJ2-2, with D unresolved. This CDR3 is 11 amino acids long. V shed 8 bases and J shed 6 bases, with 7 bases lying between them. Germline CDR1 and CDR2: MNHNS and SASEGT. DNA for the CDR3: TGTGCCAGCGGCTTCCCCGGGGAGCTGTTTTTT. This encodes CASGFPGELFF.

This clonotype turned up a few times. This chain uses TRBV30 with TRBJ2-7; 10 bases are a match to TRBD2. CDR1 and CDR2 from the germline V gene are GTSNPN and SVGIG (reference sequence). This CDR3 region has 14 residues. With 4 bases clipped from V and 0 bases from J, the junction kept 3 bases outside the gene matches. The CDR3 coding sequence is TGTGCCTGGACTAGCGGGAGTAGCTCCTACGAGCAGTACTTC. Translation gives CAWTSGSSSYEQYF.

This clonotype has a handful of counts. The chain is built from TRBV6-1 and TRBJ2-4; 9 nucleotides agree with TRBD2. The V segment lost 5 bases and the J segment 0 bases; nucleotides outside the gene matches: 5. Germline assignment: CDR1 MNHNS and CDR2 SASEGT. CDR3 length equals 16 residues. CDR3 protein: CASSQGLAVAKNIQYF. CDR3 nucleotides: TGTGCCAGCAGTCAGGGACTAGCAGTAGCCAAAAACATTCAGTACTTC.

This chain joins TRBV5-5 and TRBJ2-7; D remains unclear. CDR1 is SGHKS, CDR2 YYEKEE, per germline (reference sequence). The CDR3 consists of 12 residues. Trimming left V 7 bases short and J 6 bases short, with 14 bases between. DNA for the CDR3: TGTGCCAGCGCCCTCGGAGTGAGCGAGCAGTACTTC. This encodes CASALGVSEQYF.